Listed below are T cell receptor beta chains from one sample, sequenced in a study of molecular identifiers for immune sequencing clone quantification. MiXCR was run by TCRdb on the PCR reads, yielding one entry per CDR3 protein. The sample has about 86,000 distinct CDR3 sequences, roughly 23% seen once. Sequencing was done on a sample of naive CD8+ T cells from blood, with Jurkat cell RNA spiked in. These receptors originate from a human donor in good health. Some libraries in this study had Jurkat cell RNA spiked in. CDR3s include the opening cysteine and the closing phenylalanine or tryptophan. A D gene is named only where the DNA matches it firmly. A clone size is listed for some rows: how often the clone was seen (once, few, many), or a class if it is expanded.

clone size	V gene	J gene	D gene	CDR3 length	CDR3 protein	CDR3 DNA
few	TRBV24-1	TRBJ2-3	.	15	CATSEPGDGTDTQYF	TGTGCCACCAGTGAGCCAGGGGACGGCACAGATACGCAGTATTTT
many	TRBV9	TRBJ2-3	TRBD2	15	CASSYSGTSGGVQYF	TGTGCCAGCAGTTACTCCGGGACTAGCGGGGGAGTGCAGTATTTT
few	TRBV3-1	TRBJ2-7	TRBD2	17	CASSQVVAGPWGDEQYF	TGTGCCAGCAGCCAAGTAGTAGCGGGGCCCTGGGGGGACGAGCAGTACTTC
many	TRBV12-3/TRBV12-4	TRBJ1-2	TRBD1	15	CASSPGQGALYGYTF	TGTGCCAGCAGCCCTGGACAGGGGGCGCTCTATGGCTACACCTTC
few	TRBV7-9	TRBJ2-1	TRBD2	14	CASSLTSGSNEQFF	TGTGCCAGCAGCTTGACTAGCGGGAGTAATGAGCAGTTCTTC
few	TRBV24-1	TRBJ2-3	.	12	CATGRTTDTQYF	TGTGCCACCGGCAGAACCACAGATACGCAGTATTTT
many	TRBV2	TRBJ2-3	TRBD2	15	CASRLAGSRTDTQYF	TGTGCCTCCCGTTTAGCGGGGAGTCGCACAGATACGCAGTATTTT
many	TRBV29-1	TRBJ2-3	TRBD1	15	CSVEDWGQGSDTQYF	TGCAGCGTTGAAGATTGGGGACAGGGTTCAGATACGCAGTATTTT
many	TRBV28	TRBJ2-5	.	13	CASRNDGQETQYF	TGTGCCAGCAGAAACGACGGCCAAGAGACCCAGTACTTC
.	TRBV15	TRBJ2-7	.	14	CATSRIRGRGEQYF	TGTGCCACCAGCAGAATCCGGGGCAGAGGCGAGCAGTACTTC
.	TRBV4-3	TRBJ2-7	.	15	CASSQEMGGSYEQYF	TGCGCCAGCAGCCAAGAAATGGGGGGCAGCTACGAGCAGTACTTC
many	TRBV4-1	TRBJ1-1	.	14	CASSPTGDRFPRFF	TGCGCCAGCAGCCCGACGGGAGACAGGTTCCCGCGGTTCTTT
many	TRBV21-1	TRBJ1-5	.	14	CASSKEGRRQPQHF	TGTGCCAGCAGCAAAGAAGGGCGGAGGCAGCCCCAGCATTTT
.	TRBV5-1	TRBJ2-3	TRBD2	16	CASSLSASGSDDTQYF	TGCGCCAGCAGCTTGTCGGCTAGCGGGAGTGACGATACGCAGTATTTT
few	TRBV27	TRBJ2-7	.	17	CASSLSLTMDRPYEQYF	TGTGCCAGCAGTTTATCCCTGACTATGGACAGACCCTACGAGCAGTACTTC
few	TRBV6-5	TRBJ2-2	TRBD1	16	CASSLGQGANTGELFF	TGTGCCAGCAGCCTTGGACAGGGGGCGAACACCGGGGAGCTGTTTTTT
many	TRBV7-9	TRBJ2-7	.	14	CASSLSGELYEQYF	TGTGCCAGCAGCTTGTCCGGGGAACTCTACGAGCAGTACTTC
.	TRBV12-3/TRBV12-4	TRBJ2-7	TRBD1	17	CASRSRDSKLDSDEQYF	TGTGCCAGCAGGTCCCGGGACAGTAAACTAGACTCCGACGAGCAGTACTTC
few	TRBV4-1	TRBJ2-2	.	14	CASSMGPNTGELFF	TGCGCCAGCAGCATGGGACCTAACACCGGGGAGCTGTTTTTT
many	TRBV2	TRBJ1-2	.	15	CASSEARASNYGYTF	TGTGCCAGCAGTGAAGCCCGGGCATCTAACTATGGCTACACCTTC
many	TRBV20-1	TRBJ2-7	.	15	CSASVAQHSSYEQYF	TGCAGTGCTAGTGTCGCACAGCATAGCTCCTACGAGCAGTACTTC
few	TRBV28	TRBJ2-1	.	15	CASSEVADFYNEQFF	TGTGCCAGCAGTGAAGTAGCGGACTTTTACAATGAGCAGTTCTTC
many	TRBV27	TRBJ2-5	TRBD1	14	CASSPWDSQETQYF	TGTGCCAGCAGTCCGTGGGACAGCCAAGAGACCCAGTACTTC
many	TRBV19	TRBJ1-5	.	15	CASSIGDLGNQPQHF	TGTGCCAGTAGTATCGGGGACCTGGGGAATCAGCCCCAGCATTTT
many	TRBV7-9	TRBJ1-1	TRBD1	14	CASSGTGANTEAFF	TGTGCCAGCAGCGGTACAGGGGCGAACACTGAAGCTTTCTTT
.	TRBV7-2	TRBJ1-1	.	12	CASSLVGETAFF	TGTGCCAGCAGCTTAGTGGGGGAAACGGCTTTCTTT
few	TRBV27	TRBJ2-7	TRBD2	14	CASSLTGLSYEQYF	TGTGCCAGCAGTTTAACGGGACTAAGCTACGAGCAGTACTTC
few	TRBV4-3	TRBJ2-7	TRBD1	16	CASSQGLGTGIYEQYF	TGCGCCAGCAGCCAAGGCCTGGGGACAGGGATCTACGAGCAGTACTTC
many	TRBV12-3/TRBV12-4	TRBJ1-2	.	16	CASSPKGARANYGYTF	TGTGCCAGCAGTCCAAAGGGCGCAAGAGCTAACTATGGCTACACCTTC
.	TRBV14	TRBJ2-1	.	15	CASSPRVSSYNEQFF	TGTGCCAGCAGCCCCAGGGTTAGCTCCTACAATGAGCAGTTCTTC
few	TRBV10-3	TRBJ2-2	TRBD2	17	CAISEPPGLDHTGELFF	TGTGCCATCAGTGAACCACCGGGACTAGATCATACCGGGGAGCTGTTTTTT
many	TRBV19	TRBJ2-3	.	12	CASSQDGYTQYF	TGTGCCAGTAGTCAGGACGGGTATACGCAGTATTTT
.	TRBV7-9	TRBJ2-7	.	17	CASSLATWTEGRCEQCF	TGTGCCAGCAGCTTAGCGACGTGGACGGAGGGAAGGTGCGAGCAGTGCTTC
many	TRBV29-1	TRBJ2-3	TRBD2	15	CSVGLAGGPGDTQYF	TGCAGCGTTGGTTTGGCGGGAGGGCCCGGAGATACGCAGTATTTT
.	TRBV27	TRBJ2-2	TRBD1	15	CASSSRDSNTGELFF	TGTGCCAGCAGTTCGAGGGACAGTAACACCGGGGAGCTGTTTTTT
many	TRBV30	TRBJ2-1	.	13	CAWEQGGYNEQFF	TGTGCCTGGGAGCAAGGGGGATACAATGAGCAGTTCTTC
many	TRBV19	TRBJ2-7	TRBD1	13	CASSATGGYEQYF	TGTGCCAGTAGTGCGACAGGGGGCTACGAGCAGTACTTC
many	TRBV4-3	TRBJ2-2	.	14	CASSQWRGAGELFF	TGCGCCAGCAGCCAATGGCGAGGGGCCGGGGAGCTGTTTTTT
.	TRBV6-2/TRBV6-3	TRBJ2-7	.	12	CASNHLASEQYF	TGTGCCAGCAACCATTTGGCGTCTGAGCAGTACTTC
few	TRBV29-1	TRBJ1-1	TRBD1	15	CSVGDRGGLSTEAFF	TGCAGCGTGGGGGACAGGGGGGGATTATCCACTGAAGCTTTCTTT
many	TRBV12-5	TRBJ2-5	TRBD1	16	CASGSTDRGNQETQYF	TGTGCTAGTGGTTCAACCGACAGGGGTAACCAAGAGACCCAGTACTTC
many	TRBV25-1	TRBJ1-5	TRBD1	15	CASAGQDYSNQPQHF	TGTGCCAGCGCGGGACAGGACTATAGCAATCAGCCCCAGCATTTT
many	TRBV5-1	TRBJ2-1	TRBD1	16	CASSPYRRQGAEEQFF	TGCGCCAGCAGCCCATATCGTAGGCAGGGGGCAGAGGAGCAGTTCTTC
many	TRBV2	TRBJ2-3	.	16	CASSEWGSESTDTQYF	TGTGCCAGCAGTGAGTGGGGTAGCGAAAGCACAGATACGCAGTATTTT
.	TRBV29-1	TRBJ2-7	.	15	CSVEDRGDTSYEQYF	TGCAGCGTTGAAGATCGGGGAGACACATCCTACGAGCAGTACTTC
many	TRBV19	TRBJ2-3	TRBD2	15	CASSIVRESTDTQYF	TGTGCCAGTAGTATAGTGCGGGAGAGCACAGATACGCAGTATTTT
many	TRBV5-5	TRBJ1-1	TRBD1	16	CASSLMGDRVFTEAFF	TGTGCCAGCAGCTTGATGGGGGACAGGGTTTTCACTGAAGCTTTCTTT
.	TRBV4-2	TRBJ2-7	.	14	CASRPAAPVSAPYF	TGTGCCAGCCGCCCCGCTGCGCCGGTTTCCGCGCCGTACTTC
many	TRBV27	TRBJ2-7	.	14	CASSLQGAAYEQYF	TGTGCCAGCAGTTTACAGGGAGCAGCCTACGAGCAGTACTTC
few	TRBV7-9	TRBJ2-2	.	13	CASSLRGCGELFF	TGTGCCAGCAGCTTACGTGGGTGCGGGGAGCTGTTTTTT
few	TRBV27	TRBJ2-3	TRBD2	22	CASSSGTSGGARIVLSTDTQYF	TGTGCCAGCAGTTCGGGGACTAGCGGGGGGGCCCGAATTGTCCTAAGCACAGATACGCAGTATTTT
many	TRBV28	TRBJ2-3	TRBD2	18	CASSNPGTSGFETDTQYF	TGTGCCAGCTCAAACCCCGGGACTAGCGGTTTCGAAACAGATACGCAGTATTTT
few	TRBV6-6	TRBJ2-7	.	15	CASSYHVTDTYEQYF	TGTGCCAGCAGTTACCATGTGACAGACACCTACGAGCAGTACTTC
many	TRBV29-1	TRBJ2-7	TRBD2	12	CSGREGNYEQYF	TGCAGCGGCAGGGAGGGAAACTACGAGCAGTACTTC
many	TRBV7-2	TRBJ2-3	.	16	CASSSYAVAVTDTQYF	TGTGCCAGCAGCTCCTATGCGGTAGCGGTCACAGATACGCAGTATTTT
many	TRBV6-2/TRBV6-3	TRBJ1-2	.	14	CASSLLTGPYGYTF	TGTGCCAGCAGTCTTTTGACAGGACCCTATGGCTACACCTTC
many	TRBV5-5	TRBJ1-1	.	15	CASSFSDTVGTEAFF	TGTGCCAGCAGCTTCTCCGACACGGTAGGAACTGAAGCTTTCTTT